The following is a TCR beta chain sequence with its context. This specimen includes other DNA sequences encoding the same CDR3. The V end lost 4 bases, the J end lost 2 bases, and 9 bases lay between the germline ends. Looked up from germline, CDR1 is SGHDT and CDR2 is YYEEEE. The CDR3 extends over 13 amino acids. Per the original data handling: Amplifying reference gene primers gave estimates of nucleated cell counts. Clones were read by immunoSEQ multiplex PCR, and TCRdb kept only the in-frame ones, dropping some. V and J calls and clone size are as listed in that table; D and trimming were resolved from the DNA. This table has around 300,000 clones, around 87% appearing once. In Cohort 3, a recovered donor had either two negative PCRs, clearance, or symptom resolution. The data derive from a study of blood T cell repertoires in COVID-19. Study summary: COVID-19 samples collected from the United States, Italy and Spain covered acute and convalescent phases. PBMCs, B-cell-depleted T cells, or T cells provided the cDNA or gDNA that made up the material.

This sequence was found in a woman aged 25 to 39 who had recovered from COVID-19. V and J are TRBV5-6 and TRBJ1-2; D is possibly TRBD1 (6 bases). Sequencing used PBMCs or T cells enriched from blood (not recorded which). The CDR3 is CASSRDRNYGYTF. CDR3 nucleotide sequence: TGTGCCAGCAGCCGCGACAGGAACTATGGCTACACCTTC. The full variable domain, completed using reference TRBV5-6 and TRBJ1-2, is DAGVTQSPTHLIKTRGQQVTLRCSPKSGHDTVSWYQQALGQGPQFIFQYYEEEERQRGNFPDRFSGHQFPNYSSELNVNALLLGDSALYLCASSRDRNYGYTFGSGTRLTVV.